This record covers a single T cell receptor beta chain. The sample is drawn from a study of blood T cell repertoires in COVID-19. On the study more broadly: Collection of acute and convalescent COVID-19 samples took place in the United States, Italy and Spain. The cDNA or gDNA used as material had been derived from T cells, B-cell-depleted T cells, or PBMCs.

The V and J ends lost 0 bases and 0 bases respectively, with 10 bases between them. Germline V gene data show CDR1 as LGHNA and CDR2 as YNFKEQ. This CDR3 region has 16 residues. Per the study methods: How many nucleated cells were present was estimated from reference gene primer amplification. TCRdb's copy holds only in-frame clones and misses some; the assay was immunoSEQ multiplex PCR. The DNA was the basis for D and trimming; V, J and clone size are from that table. The repertoire has over 200,000 clones, around 75% of them found once; the top ten carry around 5.4%. The source material was peripheral blood. The V and J genes are TRBV4-2 and TRBJ2-3; TRBD2 might be the D (5 bases). This TCR was sampled from a human donor in a cohort sampled during active COVID-19. The CDR3 DNA is TGTGCCAGCAGCCAAGATCAACGAGGGAGCACAGATACGCAGTATTTT. It codes for CASSQDQRGSTDTQYF.